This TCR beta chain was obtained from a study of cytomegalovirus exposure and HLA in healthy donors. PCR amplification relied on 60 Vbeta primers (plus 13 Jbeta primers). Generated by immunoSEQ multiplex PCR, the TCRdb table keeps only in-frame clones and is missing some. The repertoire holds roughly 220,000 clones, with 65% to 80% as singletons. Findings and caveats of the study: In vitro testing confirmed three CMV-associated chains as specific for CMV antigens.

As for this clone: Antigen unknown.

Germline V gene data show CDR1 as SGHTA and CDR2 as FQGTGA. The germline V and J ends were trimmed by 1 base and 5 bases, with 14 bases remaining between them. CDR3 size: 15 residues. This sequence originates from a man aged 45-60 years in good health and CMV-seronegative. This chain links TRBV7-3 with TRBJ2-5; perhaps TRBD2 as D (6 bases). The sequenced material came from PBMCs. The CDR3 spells CASSLIGGRGETQYF. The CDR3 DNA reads TGTGCCAGCAGCTTAATAGGCGGTCGGGGGGAGACCCAGTACTTC.